In its sample, the clone carrying this TCR beta chain is medium-sized. Its specificity is not known. V lost 1 base and J 0 bases, leaving 7 bases between the germline ends. Germline CDR1 is SEHNR and CDR2 is FQNEAQ (reference sequence). CDR3 length: 16 residues. These data belong to a study of vaccination and CD4 T cells after COVID-19. Study background: Four females and six males made up the convalescents, with two Hispanic. Study conclusions and caveats: SARS-CoV-2-reactive clonotypes rose nonsignificantly, with the median going from about 20 to 38.

Cultured CD4+ T cells had their DNA profiled by the Oncomine TCR Beta short-read assay. TCRdb itself ran the PCR reads through MiXCR, one entry per CDR3 protein. This sample has 9,500 to 10,000 distinct CDR3 sequences, with 30% to 40% found just once. The treatment is: approximately 10-day PBMC culture with coronavirus spike peptide pools or control peptides (ViraFEST assay). One should note that the unexposed donor's CD4+ T cells were collected before the COVID-19 pandemic (2011-2018). Researchers grew the cells for around 10 days and then pulled out CD4+ T cells by negative selection. The sequence came from a human donor in good health. Sequencing was performed on CD4+ T cells from blood, cultured in vitro. The chain joins TRBV7-9 to TRBJ2-6; D remains unclear. CDR3 sequence: CASSLGDNSGANVLTF. CDR3 sequence (DNA): TGTGCCAGCAGCTTAGGAGACAACTCTGGGGCCAACGTCCTGACTTTC.